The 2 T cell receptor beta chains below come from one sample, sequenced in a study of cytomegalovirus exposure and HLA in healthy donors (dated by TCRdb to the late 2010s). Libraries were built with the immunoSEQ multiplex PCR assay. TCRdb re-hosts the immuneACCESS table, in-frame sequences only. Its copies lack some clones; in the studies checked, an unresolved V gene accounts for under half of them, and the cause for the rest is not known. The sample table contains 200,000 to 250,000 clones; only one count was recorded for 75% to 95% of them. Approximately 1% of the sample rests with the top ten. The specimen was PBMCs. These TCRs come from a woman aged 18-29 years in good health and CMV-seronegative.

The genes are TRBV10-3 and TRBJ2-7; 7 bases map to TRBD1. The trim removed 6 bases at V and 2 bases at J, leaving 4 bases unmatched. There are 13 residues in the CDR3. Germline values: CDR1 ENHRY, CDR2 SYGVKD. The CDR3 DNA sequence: TGTGCCATCAGACAGGGGTCCCCCTACGAGCAGTACTTC. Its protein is CAIRQGSPYEQYF.

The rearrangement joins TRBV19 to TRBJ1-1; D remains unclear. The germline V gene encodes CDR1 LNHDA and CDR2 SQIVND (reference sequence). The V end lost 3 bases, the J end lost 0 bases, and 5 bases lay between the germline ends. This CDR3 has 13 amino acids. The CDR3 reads CASSMYMNTEAFF. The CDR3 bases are TGTGCCAGTAGTATGTACATGAACACTGAAGCTTTCTTT.